These 23 T cell receptor beta chains were all obtained from the same sample, sequenced in a study of T-cell reconstitution after alpha-beta-depleted transplantation in children (dated by TCRdb to between 2015 and 2016). Library creation used PCR. Sequencing was carried out with an Illumina HiSeq 2500. To normalize quantification of the TCRbeta repertoire, the TCR libraries were built with molecular barcoding that relied on unique molecular identifiers. The raw public data were reprocessed by TCRdb itself: fastp quality trimming at Q25, MiXCR clonotype calling, in-frame beta chains only. For every CDR3 protein sequence, its rows merge into one entry that carries the most common genes and DNA. The sample includes 350,000 to 450,000 distinct CDR3 sequences, with 20% observed a single time. The ten top clones hold over 3.5% of the sample. The source material was PBMCs from the stem cell graft donor, sampled from the stem cell graft. The receptors come from a human donor who donated a stem cell graft to a child with acute myeloid leukemia.

In this sample, this clonotype turned up many times. The chain employs TRBV6-5 and TRBJ2-7; 9 nucleotides match TRBD1. V trimming: 5 bases; J trimming: 6 bases; junction bases outside the gene matches: 2. Germline V CDR1 and CDR2: MNHEY, SVGAGI. This CDR3 spans 12 amino acids. The CDR3 DNA is TGTGCCAGCAGTCGGACAGGGGTCGAGCAGTACTTC. Translation gives CASSRTGVEQYF.

The V call is TRBV12-3 or TRBV12-4, the J call TRBJ2-5; 7 bases match TRBD1. After removal of 5 bases from V and 2 bases from J, the junction contained 8 bases not matched to a gene. The CDR3 extends over 15 amino acids. The CDR3 DNA reads TGTGCCAGCAGTACCCGGACAGGAAAACAAGAGACCCAGTACTTC. Its protein is CASSTRTGKQETQYF.

The gene calls are TRBV27 and TRBJ2-5; unclear D gene. The CDR3 has 12 residues. Trimming left V 7 bases short and J 5 bases short, with 11 bases between. CDR1 MNHEY and CDR2 SMNVEV come from the germline V gene (reference sequence). The CDR3 sequence: CASKGYSETQYF. For the CDR3, the DNA is TGTGCCAGCAAAGGGTATAGTGAGACCCAGTACTTC.

V gene TRBV7-2 combines with J gene TRBJ2-1; 9 nucleotides align to TRBD1. Germline V gene data show CDR1 as SGHTA and CDR2 as FQGNSA. There are 15 residues in the CDR3. V was pared by 5 bases and J by 4 bases, with 6 bases of the junction left unmatched. DNA for the CDR3: TGTGCCAGCAGCATCGGACAGGGGTCTTACAATGAGCAGTTCTTC. Protein product: CASSIGQGSYNEQFF.

The CDR3 coding sequence is TGTGCCAGCAGTTTGGGGGCAGGGGCATTTTACGAGCAGTACTTC. Translating it yields CASSLGAGAFYEQYF. The chain is built from TRBV12-3 or TRBV12-4 and TRBJ2-7, with D perhaps matching TRBD1 (6 bases). The CDR3 is made up of 15 amino acids. V lost 3 bases, J lost 4 bases, and 16 bases lay in between.

The chain is built from TRBV9 and TRBJ2-7, with TRBD2 identical over 7 bases. V lost 4 bases, J lost 2 bases, and 6 bases stayed unmatched. The CDR3 totals 14 residues. Germline CDR1 reads SGDLS; CDR2 reads YYNGEE. CDR3 protein: CASSSTGTTYEQYF. The CDR3 DNA follows: TGTGCCAGCAGCTCCACCGGGACTACCTACGAGCAGTACTTC.

The chain employs TRBV7-2 and TRBJ2-7, with D maybe TRBD2 (6 bases). V gave up 3 bases and J gave up 7 bases, with 16 bases separating them. CDR3 length: 14 residues. Germline-derived CDR1 and CDR2 are SGHTA and FQGNSA. CDR3 DNA: TGTGCCAGCAGCTTGGGACGGGACTCTATAGAGCAGTACTTC. This translates into CASSLGRDSIEQYF.

This clonotype was counted ten times or more. The rearrangement uses TRBV12-3 or TRBV12-4 and TRBJ2-7; 9 bases fit TRBD2. The CDR3 totals 18 residues. V was clipped by 3 bases and J by 5 bases; unmatched bases: 17. The CDR3 DNA reads as TGTGCCAGCAGTTTTCGAGGTGGCGGGAGGGGCCCCCTGGACGAGCAGTACTTC. Translation: CASSFRGGGRGPLDEQYF.

The chain links TRBV9 to TRBJ1-1; perhaps TRBD1 as D (5 bases). Germline V gene data show CDR1 as SGDLS and CDR2 as YYNGEE. Between the trimmed V and J ends, which lost 7 bases and 0 bases, there was a span of 13 bases. The CDR3 contains 14 residues. The CDR3 DNA reads as TGTGCCAGCGGGGACGGCTCAATGAACACTGAAGCTTTCTTT. It translates to CASGDGSMNTEAFF.

This clonotype was seen a handful of times. V usage is TRBV5-5 and J usage is TRBJ1-2; no definite D call. CDR1 SGHKS and CDR2 YYEKEE come from the germline V gene (reference sequence). V dropped 0 bases and J dropped 2 bases, with 8 bases sitting between them. This CDR3 has 14 amino acids. As DNA, the CDR3 is TGTGCCAGCAGCTTGGCGGTCGGAAACTATGGCTACACCTTC. This codes for CASSLAVGNYGYTF.

This clonotype was counted ten times or more. The rearrangement links TRBV20-1 to TRBJ1-4; D perhaps matches TRBD1 (5 bases). This CDR3 spans 13 amino acids. Germline V gene sequence: CDR1 DFQATT, CDR2 SNEGSKA (reference sequence). Trimming removed 6 bases at V and 7 bases at J, with 15 bases between. The CDR3 nucleotides read TGCAGTGCCCCTCAATTGAGGGGTGAAAAACTGTTTTTT. It translates to CSAPQLRGEKLFF.

The genes are TRBV5-1 and TRBJ1-2, with D tentatively TRBD1 (6 bases). The CDR3 loop spans 15 amino acids. CDR1 is SGHRS and CDR2 is YFSETQ in the germline V gene. Trimming pared 5 bases from V and 3 bases from J, leaving 17 bases between. CDR3 residues: CASSKGGARDYGYTF. The CDR3 DNA sequence: TGCGCCAGCAGTAAGGGGGGGGCCAGGGACTATGGCTACACCTTC.

In its sample, this clonotype was seen a few times. This rearrangement joins TRBV28 to TRBJ2-1; D remains ambiguous. The germline V and J ends were trimmed by 8 bases and 9 bases, with 14 bases remaining between them. The CDR3 has 12 residues. Germline values: CDR1 MDHEN, CDR2 SYDVKM. As DNA, the CDR3 is TGTGCCAGCGAACATAATCACCGTGAGCAGTTCTTC. This codes for CASEHNHREQFF.

This clonotype was seen more than once but under ten times. The V and J genes are TRBV6-5 and TRBJ1-1, with D unresolved. The CDR3 has 15 residues. V was trimmed by 0 bases and J by 1 base, leaving 9 bases between them. In germline, CDR1 is MNHEY, CDR2 SVGAGI. The CDR3 nucleotides are TGTGCCAGCAGTTACTCGAGGACGGAGAACACTGAAGCTTTCTTT. As protein: CASSYSRTENTEAFF.

The chain employs TRBV7-2 and TRBJ2-7; perhaps TRBD1 as D (6 bases). The CDR3 is made up of 14 amino acids. V lost 5 bases and J lost 3, with 14 bases in between. From germline, CDR1 is SGHTA and CDR2 FQGNSA. The CDR3 reads CASSPSTGFYEQYF. The CDR3 nucleotides read TGTGCCAGCAGCCCGAGTACAGGGTTCTACGAGCAGTACTTC.

This clonotype was seen only a few times. The V gene is TRBV6-1, the J gene TRBJ2-7; 9 positions agree with TRBD1. Germline trimming cut 6 bases from V and 3 bases from J; bases unmatched to any gene: 6. The CDR3 extends over 14 amino acids. Germline loops: CDR1 MNHNS, CDR2 SASEGT. Written as DNA, the CDR3 is TGTGCCAGCAGCTTCGGACAGGGGTTCTACGAGCAGTACTTC. Its translation: CASSFGQGFYEQYF.

The chain uses TRBV4-1 and TRBJ1-5, with D perhaps matching TRBD1 (6 bases). The germline V and J ends were trimmed by 0 bases and 2 bases, with 11 bases remaining between them. CDR1 and CDR2 (germline): MGHRA, YSYEKL. The CDR3 is made up of 16 amino acids. Here the CDR3 DNA reads TGCGCCAGCAGCCAAGAGGGAGGGGGACGCAATCAGCCCCAGCATTTT. Translation: CASSQEGGGRNQPQHF.

The chain carries TRBV5-1 and TRBJ2-3; the D gene could be TRBD1 or TRBD2 (6 bases each). Germline V gene sequence: CDR1 SGHRS, CDR2 YFSETQ. This CDR3 is built from 14 residues. The V and J ends lost 0 bases and 6 bases respectively, with 11 bases between them. The CDR3 region has the DNA TGCGCCAGCAGCTTGGACGGGGGCCACGATACGCAGTATTTT. Its protein product is CASSLDGGHDTQYF.

This rearrangement joins TRBV28 to TRBJ1-4, with a weak D call TRBD1 (5 bases). There are 16 residues in the CDR3. The V end lost 7 bases, the J end lost 2 bases, and 17 bases lay between the germline ends. Germline-derived CDR1 and CDR2 are MDHEN and SYDVKM. Here the CDR3 reads CASNAGLPSTNEKLFF. CDR3 bases: TGTGCCAGCAACGCGGGGCTCCCCAGTACTAATGAAAAACTGTTTTTT.

This clonotype was counted a few times. This chain joins TRBV28 and TRBJ2-7; no definite D call. CDR1 is MDHEN and CDR2 is SYDVKM in the germline V gene. V shed 1 base and J shed 2 bases, with 3 bases lying between them. The CDR3 sequence is 12 residues long. CDR3 in amino acids: CASSLFPYEQYF. CDR3 DNA: TGTGCCAGCAGTTTATTCCCCTACGAGCAGTACTTC.

The chain joins TRBV25-1 to TRBJ2-7, with 10 bases matching TRBD1. CDR3 size: 17 residues. Germline loops: CDR1 MGHDK, CDR2 SYGVNS. V lost 1 base, J lost 3 bases, and 9 bases stayed unmatched. In nucleotides, the CDR3 is TGTGCCAGCAGTGAATTTTTTGCGGGACAGGGGTTCTACGAGCAGTACTTC. Protein sequence: CASSEFFAGQGFYEQYF.

The genes are TRBV29-1 and TRBJ2-5, with a tentative D call TRBD1 (5 bases). Looked up from germline, CDR1 is SQVTM and CDR2 is ANQGSEA. This CDR3 has 13 amino acids. The germline V and J ends were trimmed by 4 bases and 5 bases, with 14 bases remaining between them. Here the CDR3 reads CSVAEHPGETQYF. The CDR3, as DNA: TGCAGCGTTGCGGAGCACCCAGGGGAGACCCAGTACTTC.

This clonotype has just a few counts. The chain has TRBV29-1 and TRBJ2-7; TRBD1 matches 10 bases. The CDR3 length is 13 residues. Germline-derived CDR1 and CDR2 are SQVTM and ANQGSEA. V lost 6 bases to trimming and J lost 6 bases; unmatched junction nucleotides: 8. CDR3 region: CSVAGTGEGEQYF. The CDR3 coding sequence is TGCAGCGTCGCTGGGACAGGGGAGGGCGAGCAGTACTTC.